This T cell receptor beta chain was captured in a study of cytomegalovirus exposure and HLA in healthy donors. The wider study: Counted in an early data release were approximately 85 million unique TCRs from HLA-typed donors.

Germline V CDR1 and CDR2: LGHNA, YSLEER. The V segment lost 0 bases and the J segment 10 bases; nucleotides outside the gene matches: 5. CDR3 length: 15 amino acids. Overall study findings and caveats: When analyzed later, a missense DCLRE1C variant was found to be linked to TCR beta V- and J-gene trimming. Later analysis indicated greater clonal expansion among HLA-associated TCR beta chains than among equally common other chains. Three chains linked to CMV were shown in vitro to be specific for CMV antigens.

A multiplex PCR was run with 60 Vbeta primers and 13 Jbeta primers. TCRdb's table, derived via immunoSEQ multiplex PCR, lists solely in-frame clones and lacks some. The table shows roughly 100,000 clones, with 60% to 80% occurring only once. Note on this clone: The antigen is unknown.

The receptor comes from a man in his 60s in good health and CMV-seropositive. The chain employs TRBV4-3 and TRBJ1-6; TRBD1 matches at 8 bases. Specimen: PBMCs. The DNA of the CDR3 is TGCGCCAGCAGCCAAGAACAGGGGGGACTATCACCCCTCCACTTT. Translating gives CASSQEQGGLSPLHF.